The 9 T cell receptor beta chains listed next were all sequenced from one sample in a study of tumor and adjacent non-tumor tissue in lung cancer. The template was RNA from unsorted bulk tissue. The library came from three nested PCR rounds adapted from ARM-PCR protocols. TCRdb ran MiXCR on the multiplex PCR reads and lists one entry per CDR3 protein. The table includes tens of thousands of distinct CDR3 sequences, roughly 70% detected once. The specimen was lung tumor tissue. The receptors come from a man in his sixties with non-small cell lung cancer.

A remark on this clonotype: The junction departs from the called germline gene at one end, perhaps through a read error. This rearrangement joins TRBV20-1 to TRBJ2-3; 13 positions match TRBD2. Germline CDR1 is DFQATT and CDR2 is SNEGSKA (reference sequence). The length of the CDR3 is 17 residues. The CDR3 DNA reads TGCAGTGCTAGATACCACTGGACTAGCGGGAGTGGAAATACGCATTATTTT. This encodes CSARYHWTSGSGNTHYF.

The J gene is TRBJ1-2, the V gene TRBV28; D call uncertain. The CDR3 is 13 residues long. Germline assignment: CDR1 MDHEN and CDR2 SYDVKM. Between the trimmed V and J ends, which lost 10 bases and 12 bases, there was a span of 24 bases. CDR3 region: CATENKVFPWDTF. The CDR3 DNA reads TGTGCCACCGAAAACAAGGTCTTCCCTTGGGACACCTTC.

As to this clonotype: A much larger clone differs from this one at a single base, so this may be a read error. V is TRBV28 and J is TRBJ2-7, with a possible D match to TRBD2 (5 bases). The germline V gene encodes CDR1 MDHEN and CDR2 SYDVKM. The ends were cut back, 4 bases at V and 3 bases at J, with 10 bases in the middle. The CDR3 runs 13 residues. The chain's CDR3 is CASSSTIGYEQYF. In DNA form, the CDR3 reads TGTGCCAGCAGTTCGACTATCGGCTACGAGCAGTACTTC. Supplemented by reference TRBV28 and TRBJ2-7, the full variable domain reads DVKVTQSSRYLVKRTGEKVFLECVQDMDHENMFWYRQDPGLGLRLIYFSYDVKMKEKGDIPEGYSVSREKKERFSLILESASTNQTSMYLCASSSTIGYEQYFGPGTRLTVT.

This clonotype showed up many times. The chain couples TRBV6-6 to TRBJ2-1; maybe TRBD2 (5 bases). The CDR3 runs to 15 residues. Trimming removed 1 base from V and 0 bases from J, with 7 bases in between. CDR1 and CDR2 (germline): MNHNY, SVGAGI (reference sequence). The CDR3 nucleotides read TGTGCCAGCAGTTACTACCGGGGCTCCTACAATGAGCAGTTCTTC. As protein: CASSYYRGSYNEQFF.

This clonotype was seen many times. This sequence joins TRBV5-1 and TRBJ2-3; D gene ambiguous. The CDR3 runs to 18 residues. V gave up 2 bases and J gave up 3 bases, with 22 bases separating them. CDR1 is SGHRS and CDR2 is YFSETQ in the germline V gene. The CDR3 DNA is TGCGCCAGCAGCTTCACGGCTAGACTCCCCGGTCAGACAGATACGCAGTATTTT. Translating it yields CASSFTARLPGQTDTQYF.

The chain recombines TRBV20-1 with TRBJ1-2; D remains unclear. Germline V CDR1 and CDR2: DFQATT, SNEGSKA (reference sequence). The CDR3 runs 13 residues. The CDR3 DNA follows: TGCATTGCCGCTCCCGGGTCCAACTATGGCTACACCTTC. Its protein is CIAAPGSNYGYTF.

Many counts were recorded for this clonotype. The chain links TRBV12-3 or TRBV12-4 to TRBJ1-5, with a possible D match to TRBD1 (5 bases). V was trimmed by 5 bases and J by 5 bases, leaving 10 bases between them. CDR3 size: 13 residues. The CDR3 sequence is CASSLTEDQPQHF. CDR3 DNA sequence: TGTGCCAGCAGTCTGACAGAGGATCAGCCCCAGCATTTT.

The chain uses TRBV7-9 and TRBJ2-3, with D possibly being TRBD1 (6 bases). V lost 7 bases and J lost 7, with 18 bases in between. The germline gives CDR1 SEHNR, CDR2 FQNEAQ (reference sequence). CDR3 length: 14 amino acids. The CDR3 sequence is CASIKTDRSHTQYF. CDR3 in DNA: TGTGCCAGCATCAAGACGGACAGATCACATACGCAGTATTTT.

A note on this clonotype: The germline gene is not matched at one end of the junction; a read error may be the cause. The chain combines TRBV10-3 with TRBJ1-3; possible D gene TRBD1, 6 bases. The germline CDR1 and CDR2 sequences are ENHRY and SYGVKD. The CDR3 extends over 14 amino acids. The CDR3 bases are TGTGCCTTCAGGGATTACAGGGCGTCGTACACCATATATTTT. The encoded protein is CAFRDYRASYTIYF.